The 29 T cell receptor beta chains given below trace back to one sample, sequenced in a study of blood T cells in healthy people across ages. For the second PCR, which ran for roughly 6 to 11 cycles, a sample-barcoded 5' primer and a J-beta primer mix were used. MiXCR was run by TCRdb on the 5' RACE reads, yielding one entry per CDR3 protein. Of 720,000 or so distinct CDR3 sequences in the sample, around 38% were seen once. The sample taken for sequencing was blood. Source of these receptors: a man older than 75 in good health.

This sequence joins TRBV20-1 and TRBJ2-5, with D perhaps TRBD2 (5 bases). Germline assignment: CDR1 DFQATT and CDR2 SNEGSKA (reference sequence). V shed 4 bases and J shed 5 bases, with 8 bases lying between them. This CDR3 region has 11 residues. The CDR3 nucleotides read TGCAGTGCTATCACGGGGGAGACCCAGTACTTC. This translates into CSAITGETQYF.

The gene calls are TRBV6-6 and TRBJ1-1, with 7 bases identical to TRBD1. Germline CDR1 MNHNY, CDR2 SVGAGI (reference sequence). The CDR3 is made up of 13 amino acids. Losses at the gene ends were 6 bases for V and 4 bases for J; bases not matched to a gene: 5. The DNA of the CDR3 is TGTGCCAGCAGGACAGGGACAATCACTGAAGCTTTCTTT. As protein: CASRTGTITEAFF.

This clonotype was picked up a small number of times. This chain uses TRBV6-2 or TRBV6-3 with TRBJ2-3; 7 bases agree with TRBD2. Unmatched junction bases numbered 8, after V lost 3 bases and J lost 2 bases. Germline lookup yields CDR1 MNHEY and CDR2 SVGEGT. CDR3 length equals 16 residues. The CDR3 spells CASSYGLGTNTDTQYF. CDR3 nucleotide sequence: TGTGCCAGCAGTTATGGTCTTGGGACTAACACAGATACGCAGTATTTT.

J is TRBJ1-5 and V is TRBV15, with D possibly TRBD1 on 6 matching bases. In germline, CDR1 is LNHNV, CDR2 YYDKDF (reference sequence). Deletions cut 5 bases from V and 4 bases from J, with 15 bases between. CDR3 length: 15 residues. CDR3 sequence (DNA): TGTGCCACCAGCGGGGGGGCCAGGAAGAATCAGCCCCAGCATTTT. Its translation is CATSGGARKNQPQHF.

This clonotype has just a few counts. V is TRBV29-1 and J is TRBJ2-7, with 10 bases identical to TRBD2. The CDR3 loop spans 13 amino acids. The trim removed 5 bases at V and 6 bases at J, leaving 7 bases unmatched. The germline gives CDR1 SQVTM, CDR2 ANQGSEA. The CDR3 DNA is TGCAGCGTTAGCAGCGGGGGGGCCGGCGAGCAGTACTTC. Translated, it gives CSVSSGGAGEQYF.

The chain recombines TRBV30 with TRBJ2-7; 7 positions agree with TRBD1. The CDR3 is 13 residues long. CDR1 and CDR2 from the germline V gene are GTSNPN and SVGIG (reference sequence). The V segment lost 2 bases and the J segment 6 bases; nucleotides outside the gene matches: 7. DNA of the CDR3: TGTGCCTGGAGTTGGGACAGCCGGTCCGAGCAGTACTTC. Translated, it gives CAWSWDSRSEQYF.

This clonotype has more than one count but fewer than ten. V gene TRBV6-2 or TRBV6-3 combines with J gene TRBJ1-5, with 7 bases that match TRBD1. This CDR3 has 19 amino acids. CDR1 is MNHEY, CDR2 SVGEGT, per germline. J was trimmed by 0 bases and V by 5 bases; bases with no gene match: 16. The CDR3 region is CASSTPRGQIPHSNQPQHF. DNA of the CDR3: TGTGCCAGCAGTACCCCTCGGGGACAGATACCCCATAGCAATCAGCCCCAGCATTTT.

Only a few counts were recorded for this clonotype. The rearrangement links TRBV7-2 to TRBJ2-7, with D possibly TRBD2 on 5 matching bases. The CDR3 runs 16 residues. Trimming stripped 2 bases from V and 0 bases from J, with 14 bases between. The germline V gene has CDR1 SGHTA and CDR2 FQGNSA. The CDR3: CASSLTGGLVSYEQYF. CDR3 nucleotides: TGTGCCAGCAGCTTAACGGGCGGGCTAGTCTCCTACGAGCAGTACTTC.

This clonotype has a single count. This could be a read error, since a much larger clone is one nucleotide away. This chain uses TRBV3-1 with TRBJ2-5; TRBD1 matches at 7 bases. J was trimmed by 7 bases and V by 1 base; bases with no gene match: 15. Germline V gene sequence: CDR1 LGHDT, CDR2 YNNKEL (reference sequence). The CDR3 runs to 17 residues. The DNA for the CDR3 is TGTGCCAGCAGCCAAGGAGTGGGACAGTTTTTTCTAGGGACCCAGTACTTC. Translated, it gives CASSQGVGQFFLGTQYF.

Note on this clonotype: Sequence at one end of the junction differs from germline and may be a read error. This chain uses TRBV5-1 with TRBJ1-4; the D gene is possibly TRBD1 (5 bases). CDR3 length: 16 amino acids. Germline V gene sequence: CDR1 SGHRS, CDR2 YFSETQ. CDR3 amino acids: CTSSLQQVSANEKLFF. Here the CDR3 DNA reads TGCACCAGCAGCCTACAACAGGTTTCGGCTAATGAGAAACTGTTTTTT. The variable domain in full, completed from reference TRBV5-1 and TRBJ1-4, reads KAGVTQTPRYLIKTRGQQVTLSCSPISGHRSVSWYQQTPGQGLQFLFEYFSETQRNKGNFPGRFSGRQFSNSRSEMNVSTLELGDSALYLCTSSLQQVSANEKLFFGSGTQLSVL.

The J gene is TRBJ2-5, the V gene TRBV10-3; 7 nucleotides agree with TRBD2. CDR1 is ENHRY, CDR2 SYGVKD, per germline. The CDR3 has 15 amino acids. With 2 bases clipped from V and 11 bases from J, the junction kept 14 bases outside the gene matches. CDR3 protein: CAISEPHGRNNEQYF. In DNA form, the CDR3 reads TGTGCCATCAGTGAGCCCCACGGGAGGAACAATGAGCAGTACTTC.

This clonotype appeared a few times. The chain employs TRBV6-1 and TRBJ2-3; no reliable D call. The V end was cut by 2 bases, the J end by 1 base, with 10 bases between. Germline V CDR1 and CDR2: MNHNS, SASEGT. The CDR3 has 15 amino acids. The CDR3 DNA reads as TGTGCCAGCAGTGAAAGTATGGCGGGCACAGATACGCAGTATTTT. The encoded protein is CASSESMAGTDTQYF.

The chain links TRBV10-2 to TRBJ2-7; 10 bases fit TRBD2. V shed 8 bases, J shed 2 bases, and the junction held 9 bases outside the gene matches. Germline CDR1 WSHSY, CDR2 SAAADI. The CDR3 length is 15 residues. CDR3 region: CASAPGLAPTYEQYF. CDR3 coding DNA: TGCGCCAGCGCCCCGGGACTAGCGCCTACCTACGAGCAGTACTTC.

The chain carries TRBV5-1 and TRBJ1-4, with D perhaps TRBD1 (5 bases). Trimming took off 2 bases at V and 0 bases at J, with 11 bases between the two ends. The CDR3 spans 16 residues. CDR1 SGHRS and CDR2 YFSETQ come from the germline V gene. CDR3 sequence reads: CASSFGTTTTNEKLFF. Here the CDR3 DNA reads TGCGCCAGCAGCTTTGGGACTACTACAACTAATGAAAAACTGTTTTTT.

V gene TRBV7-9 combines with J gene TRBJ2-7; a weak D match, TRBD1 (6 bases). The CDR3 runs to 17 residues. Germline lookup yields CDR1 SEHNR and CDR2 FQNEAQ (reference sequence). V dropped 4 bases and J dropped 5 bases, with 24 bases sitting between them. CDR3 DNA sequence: TGTGCCAGCAGCTCTACCGCGAGGGGCAGGGGTTCCCACGAGCAGTACTTC. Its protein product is CASSSTARGRGSHEQYF.

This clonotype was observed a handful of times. In nucleotides, the CDR3 is TGTGCCAGCACCCCGGGGCTAGCGGGGTACCAAGAGACCCAGTACTTC. Protein: CASTPGLAGYQETQYF. The V gene is TRBV7-2, the J gene TRBJ2-5; 9 bases agree with TRBD2. V lost 7 bases, J lost 0 bases, and 9 bases stayed unmatched. The length of the CDR3 is 16 residues. Germline CDR1 and CDR2: SGHTA and FQGNSA.

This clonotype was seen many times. The CDR3 reads CSVGPTSGRETQYF. In DNA form, the CDR3 reads TGCAGCGTTGGACCTACTAGTGGCCGGGAGACCCAGTACTTC. The chain uses TRBV29-1 and TRBJ2-5, with a tentative D call TRBD2 (5 bases). CDR3 size: 14 residues. Looked up from germline, CDR1 is SQVTM and CDR2 is ANQGSEA. V shed 4 bases and J shed 5 bases, with 17 bases lying between them.

CDR3 DNA sequence: TGTGCCAGCAGCCAAGATCCTACCTTCAGAAACATTCAGTACTTC. Its protein product is CASSQDPTFRNIQYF. The chain links TRBV14 to TRBJ2-4, with unresolved D. V shed 0 bases and J shed 6 bases, with 12 bases lying between them. The CDR3 is made up of 15 amino acids. Germline values: CDR1 SGHDN, CDR2 FVKESK. Complete variable domain (other parts from reference TRBV14 and TRBJ2-4): EAGVTQFPSHSVIEKGQTVTLRCDPISGHDNLYWYRRVMGKEIKFLLHFVKESKQDESGMPNNRFLAERTGGTYSTLKVQPAELEDSGVYFCASSQDPTFRNIQYFGAGTRLSVL.

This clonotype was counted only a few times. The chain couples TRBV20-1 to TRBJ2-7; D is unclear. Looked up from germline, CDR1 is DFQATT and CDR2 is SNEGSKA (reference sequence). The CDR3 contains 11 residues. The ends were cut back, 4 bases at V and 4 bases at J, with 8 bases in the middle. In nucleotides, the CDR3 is TGCAGTGCTAAAATTAGGTACGAGCAGTACTTC. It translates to CSAKIRYEQYF.

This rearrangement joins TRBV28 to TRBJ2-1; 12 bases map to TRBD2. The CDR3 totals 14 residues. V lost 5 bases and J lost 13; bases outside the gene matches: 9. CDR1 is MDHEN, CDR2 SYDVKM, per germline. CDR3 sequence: CASSPPTSGSTQFF. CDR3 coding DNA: TGTGCCAGCAGTCCACCGACTAGCGGGAGTACTCAGTTCTTC.

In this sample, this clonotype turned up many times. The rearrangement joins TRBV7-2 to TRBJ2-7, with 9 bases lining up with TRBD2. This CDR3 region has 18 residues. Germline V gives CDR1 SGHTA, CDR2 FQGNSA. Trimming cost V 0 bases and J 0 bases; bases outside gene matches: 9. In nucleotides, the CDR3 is TGTGCCAGCAGCTTAGCGCTCAGCGGGGGGCAGAGCTCCTACGAGCAGTACTTC. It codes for CASSLALSGGQSSYEQYF.

The CDR3 sequence is CASNSRGYATKNIQYF. The CDR3, as DNA: TGTGCCAGCAACTCTCGGGGCTATGCGACCAAAAACATTCAGTACTTC. This chain connects TRBV12-3 or TRBV12-4 to TRBJ2-4; D may be TRBD1 or TRBD2 (5 bases each). CDR3 size: 16 residues. The V gene lost 7 bases and the J gene lost 2 bases, with 18 bases spanning the gap.

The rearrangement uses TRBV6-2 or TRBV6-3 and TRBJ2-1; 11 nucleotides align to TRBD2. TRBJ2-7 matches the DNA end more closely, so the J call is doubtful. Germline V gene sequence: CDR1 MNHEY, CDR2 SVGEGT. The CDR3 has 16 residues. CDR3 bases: TGTGCCAGCAGCAAACATTCTAGCGGGGGGAGAAATGAGCAGTACTTC. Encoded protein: CASSKHSSGGRNEQYF.

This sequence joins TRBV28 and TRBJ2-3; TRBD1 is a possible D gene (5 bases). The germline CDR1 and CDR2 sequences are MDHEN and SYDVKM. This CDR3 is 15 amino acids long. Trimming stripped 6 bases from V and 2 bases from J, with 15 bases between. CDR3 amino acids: CASSSQTEYTDTQYF. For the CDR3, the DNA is TGTGCCAGCAGCTCCCAGACAGAATACACAGATACGCAGTATTTT.

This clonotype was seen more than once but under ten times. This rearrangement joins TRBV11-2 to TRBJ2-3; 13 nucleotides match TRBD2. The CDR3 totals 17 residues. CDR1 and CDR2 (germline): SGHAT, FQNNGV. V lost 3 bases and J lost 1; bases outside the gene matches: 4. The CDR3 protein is CASSFLGLAGGTDTQYF. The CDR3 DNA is TGTGCCAGCAGCTTCCTCGGACTAGCGGGAGGCACAGATACGCAGTATTTT.

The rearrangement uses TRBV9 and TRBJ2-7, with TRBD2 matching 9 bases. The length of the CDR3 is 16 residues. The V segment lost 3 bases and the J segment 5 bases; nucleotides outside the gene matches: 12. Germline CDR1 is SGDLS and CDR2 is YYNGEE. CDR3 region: CASSGEDGTSTDEQYF. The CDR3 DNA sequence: TGTGCCAGCAGCGGCGAGGATGGGACTAGCACCGACGAGCAGTACTTC.

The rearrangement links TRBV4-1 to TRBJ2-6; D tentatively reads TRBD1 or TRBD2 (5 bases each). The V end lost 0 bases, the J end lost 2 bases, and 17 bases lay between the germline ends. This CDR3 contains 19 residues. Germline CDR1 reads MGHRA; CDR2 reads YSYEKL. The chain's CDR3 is CASSQDSDSGNAGANVLTF. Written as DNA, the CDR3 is TGCGCCAGCAGCCAAGATAGCGACAGTGGCAATGCTGGGGCCAACGTCCTGACTTTC.

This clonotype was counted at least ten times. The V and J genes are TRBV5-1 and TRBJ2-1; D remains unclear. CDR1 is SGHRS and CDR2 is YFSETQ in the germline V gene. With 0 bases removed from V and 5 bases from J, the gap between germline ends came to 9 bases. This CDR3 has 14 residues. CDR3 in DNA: TGCGCCAGCAGCTTGGAGGGCAGCAACAATGAGCAGTTCTTC. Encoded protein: CASSLEGSNNEQFF.

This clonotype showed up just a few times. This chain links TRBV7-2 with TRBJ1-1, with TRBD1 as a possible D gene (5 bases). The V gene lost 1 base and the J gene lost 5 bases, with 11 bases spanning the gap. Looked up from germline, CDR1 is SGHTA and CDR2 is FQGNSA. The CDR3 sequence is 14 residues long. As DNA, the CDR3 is TGTGCCAGCAGCTTAGAGGGGAGTGGGACTGAAGCTTTCTTT. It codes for CASSLEGSGTEAFF.